The next 6 T cell receptor beta chains were all read from a single sample in a study of blood T cell repertoires in COVID-19. Here immunoSEQ multiplex PCR was the method, and the copy in TCRdb shows in-frame clones only, minus some. The sample consists of about 100,000 clones, about four fifths of them appearing once. The material sequenced was peripheral blood. These receptors came from a human donor in a cohort sampled during active COVID-19.

The rearrangement links TRBV2 to TRBJ1-2; TRBD1 matches 7 bases. The trim removed 7 bases at V and 4 bases at J, leaving 12 bases unmatched. CDR3 size: 15 residues. Germline V lookup: CDR1 SNHLY, CDR2 FYNNEI. CDR3 DNA: TGTGCCAGCACTAAGAGGGGACAGAAGAGCTATGGCTACACCTTC. This codes for CASTKRGQKSYGYTF.

This clone was seen a handful of times. The rearrangement uses TRBV12-2 and TRBJ2-2; the D segment call TRBD2 is taken from the table without a DNA check. TRBV12-2 is flagged as a pseudogene. CDR3 size: 16 residues. The CDR3 loop is CASRFIISRRAGELFF. The DNA of the CDR3 is TGTGCAAGTCGCTTCATAATTAGCCGGAGGGCCGGGGAGCTGTTTTTT.

The rearrangement uses TRBV2 and TRBJ1-1; D call uncertain. The CDR3 runs 13 residues. Per the germline V gene, CDR1 is SNHLY and CDR2 is FYNNEI. V was pared by 8 bases and J by 1 base, with 11 bases between. Here the CDR3 DNA reads TGTGCCAGCTTGTTTGGAGGGAACACTGAAGCTTTCTTT. Translated: CASLFGGNTEAFF.

The chain links TRBV6-5 to TRBJ2-3; 10 bases match TRBD1. The CDR3 is 16 amino acids. V dropped 4 bases and J dropped 5; count of bases not matched to a gene: 9. The germline V gene has CDR1 MNHEY and CDR2 SVGAGI. The CDR3 region is CASSFSSGTGVDTQYF. CDR3 bases: TGTGCCAGCAGTTTCTCCTCCGGGACAGGGGTAGATACGCAGTATTTT.

The gene calls are TRBV6-5 and TRBJ1-1; D not certain. CDR1 and CDR2 from the germline V gene are MNHEY and SVGAGI. The CDR3 has 14 residues. V was clipped by 2 bases and J by 2 bases, with 9 bases between them. The CDR3 bases are TGTGCCAGCAGTTACCTTGGGCGTAACACTGAAGCTTTCTTT. As protein: CASSYLGRNTEAFF.

The chain carries TRBV30 and TRBJ1-4, with TRBD1 matching 8 bases. Trimming cost V 0 bases and J 4 bases; bases outside gene matches: 7. The CDR3 runs 16 residues. The germline gives CDR1 GTSNPN, CDR2 SVGIG (reference sequence). Here the CDR3 reads CAWSVWQTGVNEKLFF. The CDR3 DNA follows: TGTGCCTGGAGTGTTTGGCAGACAGGGGTTAATGAAAAACTGTTTTTT. Based on the CDR3 plus reference TRBV30 and TRBJ1-4, the full variable domain is SQTIHQWPATLVQPVGSPLSLECTVEGTSNPNLYWYRQAAGRGLQLLFYSVGIGQISSEVPQNLSASRPQDRQFILSSKKLLLSDSGFYLCAWSVWQTGVNEKLFFGSGTQLSVL.